These 16 T cell receptor beta chains originate from one sample sequenced in a study of patients and donors after allogeneic stem cell transplantation. One entry per CDR3 protein, called by TCRdb with MiXCR from the RT-PCR reads. The sample holds around 150,000 distinct CDR3 sequences, approximately 30% seen once. Material: blood, either unsorted or a sorted T cell fraction (not recorded which). The receptors were gathered from a human donor who was either an allogeneic HSCT recipient or a stem cell or donor lymphocyte infusion donor (not recorded which). It is not recorded whose cells these are; they may come from a transplant donor.

The table lists this clonotype with many counts. In nucleotides, the CDR3 is TGTGCCAGCAGTTCGACAGGGGCGCGGGGCTACACCTTC. Translation: CASSSTGARGYTF. The rearrangement uses TRBV28 and TRBJ1-2, with TRBD1 matching 8 bases. This CDR3 spans 13 amino acids. V trimming: 4 bases; J trimming: 8 bases; junction bases outside the gene matches: 6. Germline assignment: CDR1 MDHEN and CDR2 SYDVKM.

V is TRBV20-1 and J is TRBJ2-1; no clear D gene. The V gene's germline CDR1 is DFQATT and CDR2 SNEGSKA (reference sequence). The CDR3 contains 12 residues. The V end lost 4 bases, the J end lost 6 bases, and 10 bases lay between the germline ends. CDR3 in DNA: TGCAGTGCTACCCGCGTAGGCAATGAGCAGTTCTTC. Translating gives CSATRVGNEQFF.

The rearrangement uses TRBV7-2 and TRBJ1-1, with D possibly matching TRBD1 (5 bases). Trimming shortened V by 5 bases and J by 5 bases, and 15 bases separated the two germline ends. This CDR3 comprises 14 residues. The V gene's germline CDR1 is SGHTA and CDR2 FQGNSA. As DNA, the CDR3 is TGTGCCAGCAGCCTCCGCGGGGGGAAGACTGAAGCTTTCTTT. This gives the protein CASSLRGGKTEAFF.

This clonotype was observed a handful of times. V is TRBV7-2 and J is TRBJ1-2; a weak D match, TRBD1 (5 bases). This CDR3 is built from 13 residues. V was shortened by 4 bases and J by 4 bases, with 10 bases between the two germline ends. CDR1 is SGHTA, CDR2 FQGNSA, per germline. DNA for the CDR3: TGTGCCAGCAGCTCGGCAGGGCTCTATGGCTACACCTTC. Amino acid sequence: CASSSAGLYGYTF.

The chain combines TRBV30 with TRBJ2-5; D may be TRBD2 (7 bases). V dropped 4 bases and J dropped 6 bases, with 15 bases sitting between them. Per germline, CDR1 GTSNPN and CDR2 SVGIG (reference sequence). There are 13 residues in the CDR3. CDR3 in DNA: TGTGCCTGGAAGGGGGGGGGTAGTAAGACCCAGTACTTC. It codes for CAWKGGGSKTQYF.

This clonotype came up many times. V gene TRBV10-3 combines with J gene TRBJ2-7; TRBD1 agrees at 8 bases. This CDR3 contains 13 residues. Looked up from germline, CDR1 is ENHRY and CDR2 is SYGVKD. V dropped 6 bases and J dropped 2; count of bases not matched to a gene: 3. CDR3 residues: CAIRDRVTYEQYF. The CDR3 region has the DNA TGTGCCATCAGGGACAGGGTCACCTACGAGCAGTACTTC.

This clonotype was recorded at least ten times. The V and J genes are TRBV12-3 or TRBV12-4 and TRBJ1-5; D call uncertain. CDR3 size: 15 residues. Trimming took 6 bases from V and 2 from J, leaving 14 bases between them. This CDR3 is CASSPRTGGNQPQHF. CDR3 DNA sequence: TGTGCCAGCAGCCCCAGGACTGGGGGCAATCAGCCCCAGCATTTT.

CDR3 nucleotides: TGTGCCACCAGCAGACCCCCGGGGAGCGGCACAGATACGCAGTATTTT. Encoded protein: CATSRPPGSGTDTQYF. V gene TRBV15 combines with J gene TRBJ2-3; the D gene is possibly TRBD2 (5 bases). There are 16 residues in the CDR3. The germline V gene encodes CDR1 LNHNV and CDR2 YYDKDF (reference sequence). V was shortened by 2 bases and J by 1 base, with 13 bases between the two germline ends.

The chain links TRBV11-2 to TRBJ2-1; 10 nucleotides line up with TRBD1. The CDR3 sequence is 17 residues long. V shed 4 bases, J shed 2 bases, and the junction held 8 bases outside the gene matches. The germline CDR1 and CDR2 sequences are SGHAT and FQNNGV. This chain's CDR3 is CASSYPLTGGTYNEQFF. CDR3 bases: TGTGCCAGCAGCTACCCCTTGACAGGGGGCACCTACAATGAGCAGTTCTTC.

In DNA, the CDR3 is TGCAGTGCCAGACCAAGGTACGCTGAAGCTTTCTTT. Its protein product is CSARPRYAEAFF. V gene TRBV20-1 combines with J gene TRBJ1-1; D is unresolved. Trimming cost V 6 bases and J 6 bases, with 14 bases left between them. Looked up from germline, CDR1 is DFQATT and CDR2 is SNEGSKA (reference sequence). CDR3 length: 12 residues.

This clonotype was found many times. The genes are TRBV14 and TRBJ2-5, with D perhaps being TRBD1 or TRBD2 (5 bases each). Germline CDR1 and CDR2: SGHDN and FVKESK. The CDR3 has 14 residues. The V and J ends lost 4 bases and 5 bases respectively, with 14 bases between them. In nucleotides, the CDR3 is TGTGCCAGCAGCCGCCTGAGGGGTGTTGAGACCCAGTACTTC. Translating gives CASSRLRGVETQYF.

In this sample, this clonotype turned up many times. The V and J genes are TRBV5-1 and TRBJ2-1; 7 bases agree with TRBD1. V lost 9 bases, J lost 5 bases, and 8 bases stayed unmatched. This CDR3 has 13 amino acids. Per the germline V gene, CDR1 is SGHRS and CDR2 is YFSETQ. The CDR3 region has the DNA TGCGCCACCGCCGAGGGACAGAACAATGAGCAGTTCTTC. It specifies CATAEGQNNEQFF.

The J gene is TRBJ2-2, the V gene TRBV5-1; D call uncertain. Per the germline V gene, CDR1 is SGHRS and CDR2 is YFSETQ. Trimming took 0 bases from V and 6 from J, leaving 12 bases between them. CDR3 length equals 15 residues. CDR3 DNA sequence: TGCGCCAGCAGCTTGGAGTCCGCCGGAGCCGGGGAGCTGTTTTTT. As protein: CASSLESAGAGELFF. The full variable domain, in which reference TRBV5-1 and TRBJ2-2 provide the parts outside the CDR3, is KAGVTQTPRYLIKTRGQQVTLSCSPISGHRSVSWYQQTPGQGLQFLFEYFSETQRNKGNFPGRFSGRQFSNSRSEMNVSTLELGDSALYLCASSLESAGAGELFFGEGSRLTVL.

This clonotype was picked up a small number of times. The chain couples TRBV12-3 or TRBV12-4 to TRBJ1-1; D is perhaps TRBD1 (5 bases). V lost 7 bases, J lost 0 bases, and 15 bases lay in between. There are 15 residues in the CDR3. The CDR3 here is CASTPWLTVNTEAFF. In DNA form, the CDR3 reads TGTGCCAGCACCCCCTGGTTGACAGTGAACACTGAAGCTTTCTTT.

The V gene is TRBV7-2, the J gene TRBJ2-2, with 15 nucleotides matching TRBD2. This CDR3 region has 16 residues. CDR1 SGHTA and CDR2 FQGNSA come from the germline V gene. The V and J ends lost 6 bases and 5 bases, in that order; junction bases with no gene match: 4. The CDR3 nucleotides read TGTGCCAGCAGTTCCGGACTAGCGGGGGGGACCGGGGAGCTGTTTTTT. Amino acids: CASSSGLAGGTGELFF.

The V gene is TRBV6-5, the J gene TRBJ2-5, with 9 bases lining up with TRBD1. The J segment lost 4 bases and the V segment lost 10 bases, leaving 13 bases of the junction unmatched. The CDR3 covers 15 residues. CDR1 and CDR2 (germline): MNHEY, SVGAGI. This chain's CDR3 is CATRTTGQGRETQYF. For the CDR3, the DNA is TGTGCCACCCGAACGACAGGACAGGGGCGAGAGACCCAGTACTTC.